The 25 T cell receptor beta chains in this list originate from one sample, sequenced in a study of vaccination effects on CD4 cells after COVID-19. Scientists isolated CD4+ T cells after a roughly 10-day culture period ended. Participants were given two doses of BNT162b2 or mRNA-1273 vaccine. Sequencing was performed with immunoSEQ multiplex PCR; in TCRdb, only in-frame clones are kept and a portion is missing. Among some 66,000 clones listed, approximately 79% were seen once. These receptors lack a known antigen. The sequencing used CD4+ T cells from PBMCs cultured without peptide, collected after COVID-19 vaccination. The receptors were gathered from a human donor who received a COVID-19 vaccine.

The chain's CDR3 is CASKRFGSQPQHF. The CDR3 DNA is TGTGCCAGCAAACGATTTGGAAGTCAGCCCCAGCATTTT. The V and J genes are TRBV2 and TRBJ1-5, with D unclear. Trimming removed 7 bases from V and 6 bases from J, with 13 bases in between. The CDR3 has 13 residues. CDR1 SNHLY and CDR2 FYNNEI come from the germline V gene.

The rearrangement uses TRBV18 and TRBJ2-3; no clear D. Germline CDR1 reads KGHSH; CDR2 reads LQKENI. V gave up 6 bases and J gave up 6 bases, with 16 bases separating them. There are 14 residues in the CDR3. CDR3 in amino acids: CASSPGSPIDTQYF. CDR3 nucleotide sequence: TGTGCCAGCTCTCCCGGGTCCCCCATCGATACGCAGTATTTT.

V gene TRBV6-5 combines with J gene TRBJ2-3; 7 bases are a match to TRBD1. Germline CDR1 and CDR2: MNHEY and SVGAGI. The CDR3 is made up of 14 amino acids. V gave up 2 bases and J gave up 5 bases; unmatched junction bases: 4. The CDR3 DNA reads TGTGCCAGCAGTTACGACAGGGCCGAAGATACGCAGTATTTT. Translated, it gives CASSYDRAEDTQYF.

The chain carries TRBV6-2 or TRBV6-3 and TRBJ1-2; D is unclear. The CDR3 length is 15 residues. Germline CDR1 reads MNHEY; CDR2 reads SVGEGT. V lost 0 bases, J lost 2 bases, and 10 bases lay in between. The CDR3 loop reads CASSYSGSGNYGYTF. The CDR3 DNA reads as TGTGCCAGCAGTTACTCCGGTTCCGGAAACTATGGCTACACCTTC.

The chain recombines TRBV7-2 with TRBJ2-7; a possible D gene is TRBD1 (6 bases). Trimming took 1 base from V and 1 from J, leaving 8 bases between them. The CDR3 has 14 residues. Per germline, CDR1 SGHTA and CDR2 FQGNSA. The CDR3: CASSLGRGSYEQYV. CDR3 in DNA: TGTGCCAGCAGCTTAGGTAGGGGGTCCTACGAGCAGTACGTC.

The chain carries TRBV19 and TRBJ1-6; 7 nucleotides match TRBD1. J lost 7 bases, V lost 6 bases, and 12 bases had no gene match. The CDR3 length is 16 residues. Per the germline V gene, CDR1 is LNHDA and CDR2 is SQIVND (reference sequence). Written as DNA, the CDR3 is TGTGCCAGTAGGGACCGTCGACAGGGCCACAATTCACCCCTCCACTTT. It codes for CASRDRRQGHNSPLHF. Full variable domain (remainder filled in from reference TRBV19 and TRBJ1-6): DGGITQSPKYLFRKEGQNVTLSCEQNLNHDAMYWYRQDPGQGLRLIYYSQIVNDFQKGDIAEGYSVSREKKESFPLTVTSAQKNPTAFYLCASRDRRQGHNSPLHFGNGTRLTVT.

This sequence joins TRBV7-8 and TRBJ1-2; D is possibly TRBD1 (5 bases). Germline V gene data show CDR1 as SGHVS and CDR2 as FQNEAQ. Trimming removed 2 bases at V and 4 bases at J, with 11 bases between. This CDR3 is 14 amino acids long. The CDR3 nucleotides are TGTGCCAGCAGCTTACAGCAGGGTTCCTATGGCTACACCTTC. Protein product: CASSLQQGSYGYTF.

The sample holds one count of this clone. The V gene is TRBV2, the J gene TRBJ1-3, with D perhaps TRBD1 (6 bases). This CDR3 spans 17 amino acids. Germline V gene sequence: CDR1 SNHLY, CDR2 FYNNEI. Trimming removed 7 bases at V and 2 bases at J, with 21 bases between. In DNA form, the CDR3 reads TGTGCCAGCATATTCGAGACTGGGGGCGCCCCTGGAAACACCATATATTTT. This encodes CASIFETGGAPGNTIYF.

The V and J genes are TRBV7-9 and TRBJ1-2; 7 nucleotides align to TRBD1. From germline, CDR1 is SEHNR and CDR2 FQNEAQ (reference sequence). J gave up 6 bases and V 5 bases, and 6 bases lay outside the gene matches. CDR3 length equals 13 residues. CDR3 DNA: TGTGCCAGCAGCCCCAGACAGGGCAATGGCTACACCTTC. Its protein is CASSPRQGNGYTF. Full variable domain (outside the CDR3, taken from reference TRBV7-9 and TRBJ1-2): DTGVSQNPRHKITKRGQNVTFRCDPISEHNRLYWYRQTLGQGPEFLTYFQNEAQLEKSRLLSDRFSAERPKGSFSTLEIQRTEQGDSAMYLCASSPRQGNGYTFGSGTRLTVV.

This chain links TRBV7-3 with TRBJ2-2; D gene unclear. CDR3 size: 14 residues. Trimming took 3 bases from V and 7 from J, leaving 12 bases between them. Germline values: CDR1 SGHTA, CDR2 FQGTGA. CDR3 DNA: TGTGCCAGCAGCTTGTTTAGGGAAGGCGGGGAGCTGTTTTTT. Translation gives CASSLFREGGELFF.

This clone showed up just a few times. This sample also contains other DNA sequences that code for the same CDR3. The chain carries TRBV12-3 or TRBV12-4 and TRBJ1-1; D is uncertain. The length of the CDR3 is 12 residues. Trimming took 6 bases from V and 3 from J, leaving 8 bases between them. The CDR3 DNA follows: TGTGCCAGCAGCCCGGGCTACACTGAAGCTTTCTTT. This encodes CASSPGYTEAFF.

The rearrangement links TRBV24-1 to TRBJ1-3, with D possibly being TRBD1 (6 bases). CDR1 KGHDR and CDR2 SFDVKD come from the germline V gene. This CDR3 comprises 15 residues. V dropped 3 bases and J dropped 0 bases, with 8 bases sitting between them. CDR3 sequence (DNA): TGTGCCACCAGTGATACACAGGGCTCTGGAAACACCATATATTTT. This gives the protein CATSDTQGSGNTIYF.

The chain has TRBV28 and TRBJ1-2; D might be TRBD1 (6 bases). V dropped 4 bases and J dropped 4 bases, with 10 bases sitting between them. Germline V gives CDR1 MDHEN, CDR2 SYDVKM. The CDR3 covers 13 residues. The CDR3 nucleotides read TGTGCCAGCAGTTCGACAGGAGCCTATGGCTACACCTTC. It is translated as CASSSTGAYGYTF.

V usage is TRBV3-1 (or the pseudogene TRBV3-2) and J usage is TRBJ2-3; 11 bases are a match to TRBD1. With V trimmed by 4 bases and J by 3 bases, 6 bases remained unmatched. The CDR3 is 16 amino acids. The germline gives CDR1 LGHDT, CDR2 YNNKEL (reference sequence). CDR3 residues: CASSRDGQGATDTQYF. DNA of the CDR3: TGTGCCAGCAGCCGAGACGGACAGGGGGCAACAGATACGCAGTATTTT.

J is TRBJ2-5 and V is TRBV5-6; the match to TRBD2 covers 9 bases. V gave up 5 bases and J gave up 2 bases; unmatched junction bases: 10. CDR3 size: 16 residues. Germline values: CDR1 SGHDT, CDR2 YYEEEE. The CDR3: CASSLGGGARQETQYF. Here the CDR3 DNA reads TGTGCCAGCAGTCTAGGCGGGGGGGCCCGACAAGAGACCCAGTACTTC.

The gene calls are TRBV2 and TRBJ2-5, with 8 bases aligning to TRBD2. The CDR3 is 13 amino acids. Germline CDR1 SNHLY, CDR2 FYNNEI. Losses at the gene ends were 4 bases for V and 2 bases for J; bases not matched to a gene: 0. The CDR3 region is CASSGLAQETQYF. The CDR3 coding sequence is TGTGCCAGCAGTGGACTAGCGCAAGAGACCCAGTACTTC.

The V call is TRBV5-1, the J call TRBJ2-7, with D possibly TRBD1 on 5 matching bases. The germline V gene encodes CDR1 SGHRS and CDR2 YFSETQ. The CDR3 consists of 14 residues. The V gene lost 0 bases and the J gene lost 1 base, with 8 bases spanning the gap. The CDR3 DNA reads TGCGCCAGCAGCTTGGTCCACAGGTCCTACGAGCAGTACGTC. Its translation: CASSLVHRSYEQYV.

V is TRBV15 and J is TRBJ1-1; D unclear. The CDR3 runs to 14 residues. Germline V gives CDR1 LNHNV, CDR2 YYDKDF (reference sequence). V was clipped by 0 bases and J by 6 bases, with 11 bases between them. The chain's CDR3 is CATSRDSLRAEAFF. CDR3 coding DNA: TGTGCCACCAGCAGAGACTCCTTAAGGGCTGAAGCTTTCTTT. Looking up the rest from reference TRBV15 and TRBJ1-1 gives the full variable domain: DAMVIQNPRYQVTQFGKPVTLSCSQTLNHNVMYWYQQKSSQAPKLLFHYYDKDFNNEADTPDNFQSRRPNTSFCFLDIRSPGLGDTAMYLCATSRDSLRAEAFFGQGTRLTVV.

The chain links TRBV4-3 to TRBJ1-6, with D perhaps TRBD1 (6 bases). V was pared by 4 bases and J by 6 bases, with 13 bases between. The CDR3 has 15 residues. Germline CDR1 reads LGHNA; CDR2 reads YSLEER. CDR3 sequence (DNA): TGCGCCAGCAGCCCCTTGCCACAGGGTAATTCACCCCTCCACTTT. Translating gives CASSPLPQGNSPLHF.

The chain couples TRBV19 to TRBJ1-5; D gene ambiguous. V gave up 7 bases and J gave up 3 bases, with 10 bases separating them. Germline V CDR1 and CDR2: LNHDA, SQIVND (reference sequence). This CDR3 comprises 13 residues. The CDR3: CASTIEVNQPQHF. Written as DNA, the CDR3 is TGTGCCAGTACCATCGAAGTCAATCAGCCCCAGCATTTT.

As regards this clone: Other DNA sequences in the same sample also yield this CDR3. The genes are TRBV6-2 or TRBV6-3 and TRBJ2-7; tentatively, D is TRBD1 or TRBD2 (5 bases each). The CDR3 loop spans 13 amino acids. The V end lost 2 bases, the J end lost 2 bases, and 7 bases lay between the germline ends. From germline, CDR1 is MNHEY and CDR2 SVGEGT. The CDR3 protein is CASSYGGPYEQYV. CDR3 coding DNA: TGTGCCAGCAGTTACGGGGGTCCCTACGAGCAGTACGTC.

The J gene is TRBJ2-5, the V gene TRBV4-2; D remains unclear. Germline V gene data show CDR1 as LGHNA and CDR2 as YNFKEQ. The CDR3 has 14 residues. V was shortened by 0 bases and J by 4 bases, with 9 bases between the two germline ends. CDR3 protein: CASSQDRLGETQYF. The CDR3 DNA reads as TGTGCCAGCAGCCAAGATCGACTGGGAGAGACCCAGTACTTC.

The rearrangement joins TRBV11-2 to TRBJ2-7, with 7 nucleotides matching TRBD2. The V segment lost 3 bases and the J segment 0 bases; nucleotides outside the gene matches: 17. The germline gives CDR1 SGHAT, CDR2 FQNNGV. The CDR3 runs 19 residues. The DNA of the CDR3 is TGTGCCAGCAGCTTGGGGGGGGACGGCTCCTCTTCGACCTCCTACGAGCAGTACGTC. Translated, it gives CASSLGGDGSSSTSYEQYV.

This chain uses TRBV6-5 with TRBJ1-5; D perhaps matches TRBD1 (5 bases). CDR3 size: 15 residues. Germline CDR1 MNHEY, CDR2 SVGAGI. Trimming stripped 4 bases from V and 3 bases from J, with 13 bases between. The CDR3 here is CASSFPPTDNQPQHF. The CDR3 region has the DNA TGTGCCAGCAGTTTCCCCCCGACAGACAATCAGCCCCAGCATTTT.

The rearrangement links TRBV11-2 to TRBJ1-2, with TRBD1 identical over 7 bases. The trim removed 5 bases at V and 5 bases at J, leaving 2 bases unmatched. CDR1 is SGHAT and CDR2 is FQNNGV in the germline V gene. This CDR3 is 12 amino acids long. This CDR3 is CASSIQGYGYTF. CDR3 sequence (DNA): TGTGCCAGCAGCATACAGGGGTATGGCTACACCTTC. The variable domain in full, completed from reference TRBV11-2 and TRBJ1-2, reads EAGVAQSPRYKIIEKRQSVAFWCNPISGHATLYWYQQILGQGPKLLIQFQNNGVVDDSQLPKDRFSAERLKGVDSTLKIQPAKLEDSAVYLCASSIQGYGYTFGSGTRLTVV.